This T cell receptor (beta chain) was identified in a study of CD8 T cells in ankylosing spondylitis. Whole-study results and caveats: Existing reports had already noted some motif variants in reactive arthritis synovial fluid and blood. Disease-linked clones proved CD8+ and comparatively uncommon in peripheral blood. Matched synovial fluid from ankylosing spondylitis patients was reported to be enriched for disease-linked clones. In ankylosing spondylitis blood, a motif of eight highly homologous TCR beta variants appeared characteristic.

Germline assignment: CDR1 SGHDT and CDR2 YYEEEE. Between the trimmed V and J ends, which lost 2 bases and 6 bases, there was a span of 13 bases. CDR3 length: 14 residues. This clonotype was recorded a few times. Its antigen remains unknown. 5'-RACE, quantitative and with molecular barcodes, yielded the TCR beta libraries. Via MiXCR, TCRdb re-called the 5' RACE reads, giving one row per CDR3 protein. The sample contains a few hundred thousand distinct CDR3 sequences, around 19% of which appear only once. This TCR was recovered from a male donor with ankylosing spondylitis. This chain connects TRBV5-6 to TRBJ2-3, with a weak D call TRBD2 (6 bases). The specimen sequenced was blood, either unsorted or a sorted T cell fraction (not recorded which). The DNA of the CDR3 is TGTGCCAGCAGCTTTGGGACTGGGGGGGATACGCAGTATTTT. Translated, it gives CASSFGTGGDTQYF. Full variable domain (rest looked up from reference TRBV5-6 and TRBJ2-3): DAGVTQSPTHLIKTRGQQVTLRCSPKSGHDTVSWYQQALGQGPQFIFQYYEEEERQRGNFPDRFSGHQFPNYSSELNVNALLLGDSALYLCASSFGTGGDTQYFGPGTRLTVL.